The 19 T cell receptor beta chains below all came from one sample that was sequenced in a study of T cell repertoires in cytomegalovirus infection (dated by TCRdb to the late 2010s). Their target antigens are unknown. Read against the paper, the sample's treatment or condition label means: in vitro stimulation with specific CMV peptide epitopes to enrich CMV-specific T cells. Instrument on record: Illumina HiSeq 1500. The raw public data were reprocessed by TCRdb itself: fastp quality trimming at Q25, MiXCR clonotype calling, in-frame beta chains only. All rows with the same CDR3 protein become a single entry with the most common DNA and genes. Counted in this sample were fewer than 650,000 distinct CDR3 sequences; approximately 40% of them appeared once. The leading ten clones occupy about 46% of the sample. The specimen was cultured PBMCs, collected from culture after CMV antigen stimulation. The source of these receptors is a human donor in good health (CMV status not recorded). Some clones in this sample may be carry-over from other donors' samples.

CDR3 loop: CASSLGPVAGYTF. The DNA of the CDR3 is TGCGCCAGCAGCTTAGGACCAGTTGCGGGCTACACCTTC. The V call is TRBV5-1, the J call TRBJ1-2; D gene uncertain. The V and J ends lost 2 bases and 8 bases respectively, with 13 bases between them. The germline gives CDR1 SGHRS, CDR2 YFSETQ. The CDR3 extends over 13 amino acids.

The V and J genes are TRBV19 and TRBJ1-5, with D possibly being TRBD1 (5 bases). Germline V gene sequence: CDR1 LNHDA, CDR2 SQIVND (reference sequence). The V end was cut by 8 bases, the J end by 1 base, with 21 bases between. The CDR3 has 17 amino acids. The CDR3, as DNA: TGTGCCAGTCGCAGGGTAGGAGGATATATGAGCAATCAGCCCCAGCATTTT. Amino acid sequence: CASRRVGGYMSNQPQHF.

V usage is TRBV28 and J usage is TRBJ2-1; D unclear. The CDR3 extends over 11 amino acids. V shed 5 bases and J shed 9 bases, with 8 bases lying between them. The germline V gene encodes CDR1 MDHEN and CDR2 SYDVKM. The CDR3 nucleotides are TGTGCCAGCAGTCCCGACCGTGAGCAGTTCTTC. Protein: CASSPDREQFF.

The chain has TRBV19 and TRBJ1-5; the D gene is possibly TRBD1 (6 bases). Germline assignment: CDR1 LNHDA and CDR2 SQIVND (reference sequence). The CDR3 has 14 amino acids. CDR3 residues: CAGGGGLSNQPQHF. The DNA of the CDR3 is TGTGCTGGCGGAGGGGGTCTTAGCAATCAGCCCCAGCATTTT.

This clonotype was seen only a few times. CDR3 protein: CASSLRAEKLFF. The DNA of the CDR3 is TGTGCCAGCAGCTTAAGAGCTGAAAAACTGTTTTTT. The chain has TRBV7-6 and TRBJ1-4; D is uncertain. Germline assignment: CDR1 SGHVS and CDR2 FNYEAQ. CDR3 length: 12 amino acids. V lost 2 bases to trimming and J lost 7 bases, with 5 bases between them.

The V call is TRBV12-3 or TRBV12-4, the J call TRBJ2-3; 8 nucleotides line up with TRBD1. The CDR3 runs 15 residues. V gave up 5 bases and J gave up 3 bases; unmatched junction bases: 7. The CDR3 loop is CASSGKDRVTDTQYF. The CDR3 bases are TGTGCCAGCAGTGGAAAGGACAGGGTGACAGATACGCAGTATTTT.

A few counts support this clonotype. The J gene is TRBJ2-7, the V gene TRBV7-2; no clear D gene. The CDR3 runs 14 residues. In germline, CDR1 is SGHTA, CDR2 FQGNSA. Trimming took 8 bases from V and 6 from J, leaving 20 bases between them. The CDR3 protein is CASRPGPGYSEQYF. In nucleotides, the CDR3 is TGTGCCAGCCGCCCGGGCCCCGGCTATTCCGAGCAGTACTTC.

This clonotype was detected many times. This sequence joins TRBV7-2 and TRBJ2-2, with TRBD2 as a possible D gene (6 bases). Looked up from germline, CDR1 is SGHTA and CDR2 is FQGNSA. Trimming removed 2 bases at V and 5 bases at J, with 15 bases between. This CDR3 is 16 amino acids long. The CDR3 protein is CASSLRQGGRTGELFF. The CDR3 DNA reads TGTGCCAGCAGCTTACGCCAGGGAGGCCGTACCGGGGAGCTGTTTTTT.

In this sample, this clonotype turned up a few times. CDR3 region: CASSPVGQGAGLSYNEQFF. The CDR3 DNA reads TGTGCCAGCAGCCCAGTAGGCCAGGGGGCCGGACTATCCTACAATGAGCAGTTCTTC. The chain recombines TRBV11-2 with TRBJ2-1; 8 bases fit TRBD1. J lost 1 base, V lost 5 bases, and 16 bases had no gene match. This CDR3 is built from 19 residues. Germline CDR1 is SGHAT and CDR2 is FQNNGV. Full variable domain (missing parts from reference TRBV11-2 and TRBJ2-1): EAGVAQSPRYKIIEKRQSVAFWCNPISGHATLYWYQQILGQGPKLLIQFQNNGVVDDSQLPKDRFSAERLKGVDSTLKIQPAKLEDSAVYLCASSPVGQGAGLSYNEQFFGPGTRLTVL.

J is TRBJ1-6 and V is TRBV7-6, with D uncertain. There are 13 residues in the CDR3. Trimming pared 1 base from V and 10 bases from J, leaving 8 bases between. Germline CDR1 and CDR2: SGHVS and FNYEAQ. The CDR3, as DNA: TGTGCCAGCAGCTTAGAAGGGCCATCACCCCTCCACTTT. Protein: CASSLEGPSPLHF.

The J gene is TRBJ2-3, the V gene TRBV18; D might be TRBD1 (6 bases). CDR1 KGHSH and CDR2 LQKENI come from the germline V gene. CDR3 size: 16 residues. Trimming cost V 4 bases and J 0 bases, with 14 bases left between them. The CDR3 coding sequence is TGTGCCAGCTCACAAACAGGGACCAAGAGCACAGATACGCAGTATTTT. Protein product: CASSQTGTKSTDTQYF.

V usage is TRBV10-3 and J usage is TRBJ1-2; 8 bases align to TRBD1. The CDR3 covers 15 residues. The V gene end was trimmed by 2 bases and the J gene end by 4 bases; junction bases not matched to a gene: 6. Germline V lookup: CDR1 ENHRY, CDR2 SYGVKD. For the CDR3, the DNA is TGTGCCATCAGTGAGACAGGGGGGACAAGCTATGGCTACACCTTC. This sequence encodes CAISETGGTSYGYTF.

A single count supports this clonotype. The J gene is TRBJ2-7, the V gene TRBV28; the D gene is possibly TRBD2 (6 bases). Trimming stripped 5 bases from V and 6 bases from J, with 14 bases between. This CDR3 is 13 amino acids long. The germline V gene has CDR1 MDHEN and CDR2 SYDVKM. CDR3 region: CASSAGGESEQYF. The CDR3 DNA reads TGTGCCAGCAGTGCCGGAGGGGAAAGCGAGCAGTACTTC.

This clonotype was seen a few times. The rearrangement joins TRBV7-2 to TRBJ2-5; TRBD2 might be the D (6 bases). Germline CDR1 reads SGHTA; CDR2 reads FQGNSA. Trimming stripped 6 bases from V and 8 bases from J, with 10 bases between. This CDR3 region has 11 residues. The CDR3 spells CASRILATQYF. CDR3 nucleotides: TGTGCCAGCAGGATACTAGCAACCCAGTACTTC.

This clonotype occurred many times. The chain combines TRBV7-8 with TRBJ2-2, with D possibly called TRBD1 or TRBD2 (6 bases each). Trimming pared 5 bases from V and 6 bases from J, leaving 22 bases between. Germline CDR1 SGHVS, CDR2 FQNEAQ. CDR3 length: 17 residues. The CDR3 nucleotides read TGTGCCAGCAGCCCCGGGGGCTGGGGGGCGGTCGCCGGGGAGCTGTTTTTT. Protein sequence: CASSPGGWGAVAGELFF.

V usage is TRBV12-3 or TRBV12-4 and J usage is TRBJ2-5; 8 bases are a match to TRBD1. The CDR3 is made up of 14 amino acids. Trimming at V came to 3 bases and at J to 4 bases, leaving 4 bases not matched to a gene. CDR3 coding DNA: TGTGCCAGCAGTTTTTCAGGGGGCTCAGAGACCCAGTACTTC. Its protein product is CASSFSGGSETQYF.

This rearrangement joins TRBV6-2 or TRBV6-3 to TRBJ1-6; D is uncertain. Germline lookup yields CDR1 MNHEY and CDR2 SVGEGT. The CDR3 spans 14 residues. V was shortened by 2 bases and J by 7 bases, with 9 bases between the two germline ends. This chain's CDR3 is CASSYEYSNSPLHF. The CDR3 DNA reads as TGTGCCAGCAGTTACGAATATTCCAATTCACCCCTCCACTTT.

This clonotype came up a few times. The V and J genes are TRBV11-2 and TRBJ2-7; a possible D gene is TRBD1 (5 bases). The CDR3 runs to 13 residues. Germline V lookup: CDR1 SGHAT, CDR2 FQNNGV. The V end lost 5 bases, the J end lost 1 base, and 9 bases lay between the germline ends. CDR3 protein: CASSQTASYEQYF. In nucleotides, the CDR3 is TGTGCCAGCAGCCAGACAGCTTCCTACGAGCAGTACTTC. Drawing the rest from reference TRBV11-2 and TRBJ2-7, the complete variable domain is EAGVAQSPRYKIIEKRQSVAFWCNPISGHATLYWYQQILGQGPKLLIQFQNNGVVDDSQLPKDRFSAERLKGVDSTLKIQPAKLEDSAVYLCASSQTASYEQYFGPGTRLTVT.

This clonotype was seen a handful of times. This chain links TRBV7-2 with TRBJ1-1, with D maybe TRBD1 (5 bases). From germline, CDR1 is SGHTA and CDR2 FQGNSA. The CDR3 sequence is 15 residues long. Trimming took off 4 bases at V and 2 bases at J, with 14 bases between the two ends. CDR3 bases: TGTGCCAGCAGCTCCGGTGCGGGGGTAAACACTGAAGCTTTCTTT. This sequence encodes CASSSGAGVNTEAFF.